This is a list of T cell receptor beta chains from one sample in a study of chemoradiotherapy in HPV16-positive cancers. Sequencing was performed with immunoSEQ multiplex PCR; in TCRdb, only in-frame clones are kept and a portion is missing. The sample records around 10,000 clones, 65% to 85% being singletons. The sample was blood, taken from a patient who underwent chemoradiotherapy. The source is a human donor with HPV-associated anogenital cancer. The CDR3 runs from the conserved cysteine through the conserved F or W. Each record gives: clone size, J gene, D gene, V gene, CDR3 DNA, CDR3 protein. D genes are given only for firm matches. Clone size is not always given. Where it is, it says once, few, many or a class for expanded clones.

size: once
J: TRBJ2-7
D: .
V: TRBV7-8
DNA: TGTGCCAGCAGCTCCCTTGCGTCCTACGAGCAGTACTTC
CDR3: CASSSLASYEQYF

size: .
J: TRBJ2-5
D: .
V: TRBV6-5
DNA: TGTGCCAGCAGCCCTTCGGGAGAGACCCAGTACTTC
CDR3: CASSPSGETQYF

size: .
J: TRBJ2-1
D: .
V: TRBV9
DNA: TGTGCCAGCAGCGTACTGGGGGTCGGTTCCTACAATGAGCAGTTCTTC
CDR3: CASSVLGVGSYNEQFF

size: once
J: TRBJ2-3
D: TRBD1
V: TRBV11-2
DNA: TGTGCCAGCAGCTCCCCGACAGGGGGCACAGATACGCAGTATTTT
CDR3: CASSSPTGGTDTQYF

size: .
J: TRBJ1-1
D: .
V: TRBV9
DNA: TGTGCCAGCAGCGGAGGAGGGTCGAACACTGAAGCTTTCTTT
CDR3: CASSGGGSNTEAFF

size: few
J: TRBJ1-6
D: .
V: TRBV5-1
DNA: TGCGCCAGCAGCTTGGCTCTGGGGGTGGAAAATTCACCCCTCCACTTT
CDR3: CASSLALGVENSPLHF

size: .
J: TRBJ1-1
D: TRBD1
V: TRBV5-1
DNA: TGCGCCAGCAGCGCCCAGGGGGGCACTGAAGCTTTCTTT
CDR3: CASSAQGGTEAFF

size: .
J: TRBJ1-2
D: .
V: TRBV6-5
DNA: TGTGCCAGCAGCTATACCCGGGGGGATGGCTACACCTTC
CDR3: CASSYTRGDGYTF

size: .
J: TRBJ1-6
D: .
V: TRBV6-6
DNA: TGTGCCAGCAGCCAAGGGGGTTCCTATAATTCACCCCTCCACTTT
CDR3: CASSQGGSYNSPLHF

size: .
J: TRBJ2-1
D: .
V: TRBV9
DNA: TGTGCCAGCAGCCCTGCCTTTTACGGGGACGGTGAGCAGTTCTTC
CDR3: CASSPAFYGDGEQFF

size: .
J: TRBJ1-6
D: .
V: TRBV7-9
DNA: TGTGCCAGCAGCTTAGGGGCAGGATCTTCACCCCTCCACTTT
CDR3: CASSLGAGSSPLHF

size: .
J: TRBJ1-3
D: TRBD1
V: TRBV7-9
DNA: TGTGCCAGCAGCCTCCGGACAGGGCCTGGAAACACCATATATTTT
CDR3: CASSLRTGPGNTIYF

size: once
J: TRBJ2-1
D: TRBD2
V: TRBV27
DNA: TGTGCCAGCAGTTCATGGACTAGCGCGGGAAATGAGCAGTTCTTC
CDR3: CASSSWTSAGNEQFF

size: few
J: TRBJ1-2
D: .
V: TRBV4-3
DNA: TGCGCCAGCAGCCAAGATTCCACGGGCGCCCAACCTTATGGCTACACCTTC
CDR3: CASSQDSTGAQPYGYTF

size: .
J: TRBJ2-7
D: .
V: TRBV27
DNA: TGTGCCAGCAGTTCCCCCTTCAGGGTCCCCTACGAGCAGTACTTC
CDR3: CASSSPFRVPYEQYF

size: once
J: TRBJ2-5
D: TRBD1
V: TRBV6-5
DNA: TGTGCCAGCAGTTACTCGTGGACAGGGGGCGCAGAGACCCAGTACTTC
CDR3: CASSYSWTGGAETQYF

size: .
J: TRBJ2-3
D: .
V: TRBV5-1
DNA: TGCGCCAGCAGCTTGGATGGACAAACCTTCACAGATACGCAGTATTTT
CDR3: CASSLDGQTFTDTQYF

size: .
J: TRBJ1-1
D: .
V: TRBV14
DNA: TGTGCCAGCAGCCAAGTGGGGGGCGCATTCACTGAAGCTTTCTTT
CDR3: CASSQVGGAFTEAFF

size: .
J: TRBJ1-1
D: .
V: TRBV7-9
DNA: TGTGCCAGCAGCTTAGGGGGGTTGTTCACTGAAGCTTTCTTT
CDR3: CASSLGGLFTEAFF

size: once
J: TRBJ1-3
D: .
V: TRBV11-1
DNA: TGTGCCAGCAGCTTAGTTTCAGGGCTCTCTGGAAACACCATATATTTT
CDR3: CASSLVSGLSGNTIYF